This passage covers 25 T cell receptor beta chains from one sample sequenced in a study of cytomegalovirus exposure and HLA in healthy donors (TCRdb year 2017). The method behind the library was the immunoSEQ multiplex PCR assay. For the multiplex PCR, a mixture combining 60 forward primers for TCR Vbeta segments and 13 reverse primers for TCR Jbeta segments was used. TCRdb limited this immuneACCESS table to in-frame rearrangements with V and J called. A share of clones is missing; checked studies link under half to unresolved V genes, and the rest is unexplained. The sample data list under 150,000 clones, and over 65% of these were observed just once. The ten largest clones take up 1.5% to 1.7% of the sample. The sequenced sample consisted of PBMCs. The origin of the receptors is a man between 35 and 55 years old in good health and CMV-seronegative.

A word on this clone: This sample includes further DNA sequences coding for the same CDR3. The V gene is TRBV5-1, the J gene TRBJ2-5, with 7 bases matching TRBD1. The CDR3 has 14 amino acids. The ends lost 4 bases at V and 4 bases at J; junction bases unmatched: 7. Germline CDR1 is SGHRS and CDR2 is YFSETQ. The CDR3, as DNA: TGCGCCAGCAGCCCTGGGACAGAGGGAGAGACCCAGTACTTC. Protein: CASSPGTEGETQYF.

V usage is TRBV7-9 and J usage is TRBJ2-4; 8 bases agree with TRBD1. The length of the CDR3 is 15 residues. The V gene's germline CDR1 is SEHNR and CDR2 FQNEAQ (reference sequence). V lost 4 bases, J lost 0 bases, and 2 bases stayed unmatched. The CDR3 spells CASSSQGVAKNIQYF. CDR3 DNA sequence: TGTGCCAGCAGCTCACAGGGGGTAGCCAAAAACATTCAGTACTTC.

This chain connects TRBV9 to TRBJ2-5, with 7 bases fitting TRBD1. CDR3 length equals 14 residues. CDR1 and CDR2 from the germline V gene are SGDLS and YYNGEE. V was pared by 0 bases and J by 5 bases, with 4 bases of the junction left unmatched. Here the CDR3 DNA reads TGTGCCAGCAGCGTAGAGGGGGCCCAGGAGACCCAGTACTTC. It translates to CASSVEGAQETQYF. The full variable domain, completed using reference TRBV9 and TRBJ2-5, is DSGVTQTPKHLITATGQRVTLRCSPRSGDLSVYWYQQSLDQGLQFLIQYYNGEERAKGNILERFSAQQFPDLHSELNLSSLELGDSALYFCASSVEGAQETQYFGPGTRLLVL.

CDR3 loop: CATSRDDLAGGNEQFF. In DNA form, the CDR3 reads TGTGCCACCAGCAGAGATGATCTAGCGGGGGGCAATGAGCAGTTCTTC. The rearrangement links TRBV15 to TRBJ2-1; 11 positions agree with TRBD2. Per the germline V gene, CDR1 is LNHNV and CDR2 is YYDKDF (reference sequence). The CDR3 length is 16 residues. J was trimmed by 6 bases and V by 0 bases; bases with no gene match: 4.

The V and J genes are TRBV2 and TRBJ2-2; 9 positions match TRBD1. Germline CDR1 SNHLY, CDR2 FYNNEI. After removal of 4 bases from V and 5 bases from J, the junction contained 5 bases not matched to a gene. The CDR3 extends over 15 amino acids. The CDR3 loop is CASSVDRGWTGELFF. CDR3 bases: TGTGCCAGCAGTGTGGACAGGGGATGGACCGGGGAGCTGTTTTTT.

The rearrangement uses TRBV29-1 and TRBJ1-4; D might be TRBD1 (5 bases). Trimming pared 3 bases from V and 7 bases from J, leaving 18 bases between. CDR1 and CDR2 (germline): SQVTM, ANQGSEA. The CDR3 loop spans 15 amino acids. In nucleotides, the CDR3 is TGCAGCGTTGAGGATGGGTGGGGCCTGGGTGAAAAACTGTTTTTT. Its protein is CSVEDGWGLGEKLFF.

The chain combines TRBV2 with TRBJ2-2, with no clear D. The CDR3 length is 13 residues. V lost 4 bases and J 1 base, leaving 4 bases between the germline ends. Germline V gene sequence: CDR1 SNHLY, CDR2 FYNNEI. The CDR3 DNA follows: TGTGCCAGCAGTGCTCGGAACACCGGGGAGCTGTTTTTT. Amino acid sequence: CASSARNTGELFF. Using reference TRBV2 and TRBJ2-2 for the parts outside the CDR3, the full variable domain is EPEVTQTPSHQVTQMGQEVILRCVPISNHLYFYWYRQILGQKVEFLVSFYNNEISEKSEIFDDQFSVERPDGSNFTLKIRSTKLEDSAMYFCASSARNTGELFFGEGSRLTVL.

The chain carries TRBV19 and TRBJ1-5; D remains unclear. This CDR3 spans 16 amino acids. Germline CDR1 reads LNHDA; CDR2 reads SQIVND (reference sequence). The V end was cut by 0 bases, the J end by 6 bases, with 15 bases between. Written as DNA, the CDR3 is TGTGCCAGTAGTATAGATCTAGGAGAGGTAACTCAGCCCCAGCATTTT. This translates into CASSIDLGEVTQPQHF.

This clone turned up a few times. The rearrangement links TRBV10-2 to TRBJ2-1; tentatively, D is TRBD1 (5 bases). The CDR3 spans 14 residues. Germline lookup yields CDR1 WSHSY and CDR2 SAAADI. V dropped 7 bases and J dropped 7 bases, with 17 bases sitting between them. CDR3 sequence: CASTGQGFWNEQFF. CDR3 in DNA: TGCGCCAGCACAGGGCAGGGTTTTTGGAATGAGCAGTTCTTC.

The chain carries TRBV2 and TRBJ1-1; D is undetermined. The germline gives CDR1 SNHLY, CDR2 FYNNEI. The CDR3 contains 10 residues. V lost 6 bases, J lost 5 bases, and 4 bases lay in between. CDR3 in DNA: TGTGCCAGCAGCAGTACTGAAGCTTTCTTT. This translates into CASSSTEAFF. The whole variable domain, remainder taken from reference TRBV2 and TRBJ1-1, is EPEVTQTPSHQVTQMGQEVILRCVPISNHLYFYWYRQILGQKVEFLVSFYNNEISEKSEIFDDQFSVERPDGSNFTLKIRSTKLEDSAMYFCASSSTEAFFGQGTRLTVV.

The chain has TRBV28 and TRBJ1-2; 7 bases fit TRBD1. V was clipped by 7 bases and J by 2 bases; unmatched bases: 10. The CDR3 consists of 15 residues. Germline CDR1 reads MDHEN; CDR2 reads SYDVKM. CDR3 DNA sequence: TGTGCCAGCAATCATGAGGGGGCTTTCAACTATGGCTACACCTTC. Encoded protein: CASNHEGAFNYGYTF.

This chain uses TRBV28 with TRBJ1-3; 8 nucleotides agree with TRBD1. The CDR3 spans 17 residues. With V trimmed by 4 bases and J by 0 bases, 8 bases remained unmatched. The V gene's germline CDR1 is MDHEN and CDR2 SYDVKM. For the CDR3, the DNA is TGTGCCAGCAGTTCCCCGGGACAGGTATACTCTGGAAACACCATATATTTT. Amino acids: CASSSPGQVYSGNTIYF.

The J gene is TRBJ2-1, the V gene TRBV7-3; TRBD1 is a possible D gene (6 bases). The germline V gene encodes CDR1 SGHTA and CDR2 FQGTGA. Deletions cut 3 bases from V and 0 bases from J, with 9 bases between. There are 15 residues in the CDR3. The CDR3 loop reads CASSFRGVSYNEQFF. Written as DNA, the CDR3 is TGTGCCAGCAGCTTCAGGGGAGTCTCCTACAATGAGCAGTTCTTC.

The sample holds a few counts of this clone. V usage is TRBV13 and J usage is TRBJ2-7; 12 bases agree with TRBD2. The CDR3 is 16 residues long. Germline assignment: CDR1 PRHDT and CDR2 FYEKMQ (reference sequence). The V segment lost 4 bases and the J segment 2 bases; nucleotides outside the gene matches: 6. CDR3 coding DNA: TGTGCCAGCAGCTCCCGGACTAGCGGGGTAACCTACGAGCAGTACTTC. Protein product: CASSSRTSGVTYEQYF.

The V and J genes are TRBV2 and TRBJ2-1; the match to TRBD2 covers 7 bases. Germline lookup yields CDR1 SNHLY and CDR2 FYNNEI. The CDR3 covers 14 residues. V trimming: 8 bases; J trimming: 12 bases; junction bases outside the gene matches: 16. CDR3 DNA sequence: TGTGCCAGCCGCGCCATGAGCGGGATAACCGGGCAGTTCTTC. Translation gives CASRAMSGITGQFF.

The genes are TRBV29-1 and TRBJ2-2; TRBD2 agrees at 11 bases. CDR3 length equals 15 residues. Trimming took 3 bases from V and 1 from J; bases not matched to a gene: 1. Germline CDR1 reads SQVTM; CDR2 reads ANQGSEA. The CDR3 DNA follows: TGCAGCGTTGATCTAGCGGGAGGGAACACCGGGGAGCTGTTTTTT. Protein sequence: CSVDLAGGNTGELFF.

The chain joins TRBV27 to TRBJ2-7; maybe TRBD1 (5 bases). V lost 6 bases, J lost 0 bases, and 9 bases lay in between. The CDR3 contains 13 residues. Germline CDR1 MNHEY, CDR2 SMNVEV (reference sequence). CDR3 protein: CASSHRYSYEQYF. The CDR3 DNA follows: TGTGCCAGCAGCCACAGGTACTCCTACGAGCAGTACTTC.

The V call is TRBV30, the J call TRBJ2-1, with 12 bases matching TRBD1. In germline, CDR1 is GTSNPN, CDR2 SVGIG (reference sequence). This CDR3 contains 14 residues. V was clipped by 5 bases and J by 10 bases; unmatched bases: 9. CDR3 sequence reads: CAWAPGQGAGEQFF. The CDR3 nucleotides read TGTGCCTGGGCTCCGGGACAGGGGGCAGGGGAGCAGTTCTTC.

The gene calls are TRBV9 and TRBJ2-3; 7 bases are a match to TRBD2. The CDR3 contains 15 residues. Trimming took 3 bases from V and 6 from J; bases not matched to a gene: 10. The V gene's germline CDR1 is SGDLS and CDR2 YYNGEE. This CDR3 is CASSDSGTSLDTQYF. CDR3 DNA: TGTGCCAGCAGCGACAGCGGGACCTCCTTGGATACGCAGTATTTT.

The V gene is TRBV19, the J gene TRBJ2-1, with 9 bases that match TRBD2. The length of the CDR3 is 13 residues. Germline trimming cut 11 bases from V and 4 bases from J; bases unmatched to any gene: 6. Germline CDR1 is LNHDA and CDR2 is SQIVND (reference sequence). CDR3 loop: CASGGRGYNEQFF. The CDR3 DNA reads TGTGCCTCGGGCGGGAGGGGGTACAATGAGCAGTTCTTC.

This clone was observed once. The DNA for the CDR3 is TGTGCCAGCAGCCCGGGATACAATGAGCAGTTCTTC. It specifies CASSPGYNEQFF. The rearrangement links TRBV5-4 to TRBJ2-1, with a tentative D call TRBD2 (5 bases). The germline gives CDR1 SGHNT, CDR2 YYREEE (reference sequence). The CDR3 runs to 12 residues. Trimming removed 4 bases at V and 4 bases at J, with 6 bases between.

The rearrangement uses TRBV19 and TRBJ2-1; no clear D gene. The CDR3 spans 12 residues. Trimming removed 4 bases at V and 7 bases at J, with 8 bases between. Germline-derived CDR1 and CDR2 are LNHDA and SQIVND (reference sequence). The DNA of the CDR3 is TGTGCCAGTAGTACCCCTTCGAATGAGCAGTTCTTC. This gives the protein CASSTPSNEQFF.

The chain links TRBV27 to TRBJ1-2; 9 positions agree with TRBD1. The CDR3 consists of 17 residues. V lost 5 bases to trimming and J lost 8 bases; unmatched junction nucleotides: 18. CDR1 and CDR2 from the germline V gene are MNHEY and SMNVEV (reference sequence). The CDR3 coding sequence is TGTGCCAGCAGTCCTTTACCACCCGGACAGGGGACGGACGGCTACACCTTC. It specifies CASSPLPPGQGTDGYTF.

The chain links TRBV5-5 to TRBJ1-4; D remains ambiguous. Germline V CDR1 and CDR2: SGHKS, YYEKEE (reference sequence). The CDR3 consists of 15 residues. The V end was cut by 0 bases, the J end by 3 bases, with 9 bases between. The CDR3 reads CASSLGQAPNEKLFF. CDR3 nucleotide sequence: TGTGCCAGCAGCTTGGGGCAGGCGCCTAATGAAAAACTGTTTTTT.

The CDR3 DNA is TGTGCCATCAGTAAGACAGGGGACATCCAGACCCAGTACTTC. Protein: CAISKTGDIQTQYF. This rearrangement joins TRBV10-3 to TRBJ2-5; 8 bases line up with TRBD1. Trimming at V came to 5 bases and at J to 6 bases, leaving 8 bases not matched to a gene. CDR1 is ENHRY, CDR2 SYGVKD, per germline. The CDR3 covers 14 residues.